This T cell receptor (beta chain) was recorded in a study of blood T cell repertoires in COVID-19 (TCRdb year 2020). About the investigation overall: The collaborator samples originated in the United States, Italy and Spain and spanned the acute and convalescent phases of COVID-19. The material from the prospective study consisted of cDNA or gDNA derived from T cells, B-cell-depleted T cells, or PBMCs. Deeply sampled blood TCRbeta repertoires from subjects exposed to, actively infected with, or recovered from COVID-19 were included in the dataset. The repertoires were released in a freely available public database meant as a resource for research on the immune response to SARS-CoV-2. Samples came from the ongoing ImmuneRACE study (first 160 participants) plus 1,254 subjects from 6 global collaborators. The sample metadata nearly always contained a de-identified subject ID, COVID-19 status, age in years and sex. HLA class I and class II types, where available, came from metadata supplied by the sample provider rather than from assay-based typing.

Broad study findings and their caveats: How much clinical and demographic metadata was included differed by source and by participant, and the metadata was provided uncurated.

TCRbeta CDR3 regions were amplified from genomic DNA using the immunoSEQ Assay, a bias-controlled multiplex PCR. The published analysis was carried out like this. The number of nucleated cells in each sample was estimated from the amplification of reference gene primers within the assay. Sequence reads were collapsed and filtered to measure the absolute abundance of every unique TCRbeta CDR3 rearrangement. For each sample, productive Simpson clonality was calculated by taking the square root of Simpson's diversity index across productive rearrangements. Drawn from immuneACCESS, this table holds only the in-frame rearrangements with V and J called that TCRdb kept. Clones are partly lost; checked studies trace under half to an unresolved V gene and leave the rest unexplained. D and trimming come from the DNA, and the V and J calls and clone size come from that table. This sample holds around 240,000 clones; 75% to 90% were observed only once. Around 2.9% of the sample lies in the top ten.

CDR3 length: 17 amino acids, cysteine to phenylalanine. Solely the CDR3 DNA is kept, with 51 bases framed from the first base. Unmatched junction bases come to 6, with V trimmed by 1 base and J by 0 bases. CDR1 and CDR2, per the germline V gene, are SGHDN and FVKESK. On this clone itself: Which antigen it targets is not known. Per-nucleotide qualities are absent, and no much larger clonotype sits a single base away.

A second Seattle source provided samples from volunteer blood donors who had recovered from COVID-19. The collaborating institutions used their own protocols to collect whole blood in K2EDTA tubes. Collaborator samples were shipped for TCRbeta analysis as frozen whole blood, isolated PBMCs, or DNA extracted from either sample type. The chain uses TRBV14 and TRBJ2-7, with 10 central nucleotides matching TRBD2. The sample taken for sequencing was peripheral blood. The TCR sequence derives from a woman in her 30s who had recovered from COVID-19. CDR3 region: CASSQGLAGAYSYEQYF. The sequence in DNA is TGTGCCAGCAGCCAAGGGCTAGCGGGGGCTTACTCCTACGAGCAGTACTTC. The full variable domain, completed from the reference TRBV14 and TRBJ2-7 proteins outside the CDR3, reads EAGVTQFPSHSVIEKGQTVTLRCDPISGHDNLYWYRRVMGKEIKFLLHFVKESKQDESGMPNNRFLAERTGGTYSTLKVQPAELEDSGVYFCASSQGLAGAYSYEQYFGPGTRLTVT.